The 9 T cell receptor beta chains reported below all come from one sample, sequenced in a study of graft-versus-host responses after intestinal transplantation. Here immunoSEQ multiplex PCR was the method, and the copy in TCRdb shows in-frame clones only, minus some. The data hold some 22,000 clones, with 40% to 45% observed a single time. Researchers placed roughly 200,000 CFSE-labeled responder cells in culture with roughly 200,000 irradiated, violet-dye-labeled stimulator cells. The input for sequencing was alloreactive CD8+ T cells from a mixed lymphocyte reaction culture, taken before intestinal transplant. Subset in this sample: CFSE-low proliferating T cells sorted from approximately 6-day pre-transplant mixed lymphocyte reaction (GvH or HvG direction). The receptors derive from a human patient who received an intestinal transplant.

The rearrangement links TRBV10-3 to TRBJ2-5; D may match TRBD1 or TRBD2 (5 bases each). This CDR3 has 12 residues. V lost 6 bases, J lost 5 bases, and 10 bases lay in between. The germline V gene encodes CDR1 ENHRY and CDR2 SYGVKD. Here the CDR3 DNA reads TGTGCCATCAGGGGGGACCTCGAGACCCAGTACTTC. It encodes CAIRGDLETQYF.

The chain recombines TRBV29-1 with TRBJ1-5; 10 bases map to TRBD1. J was trimmed by 4 bases and V by 6 bases; bases with no gene match: 3. This CDR3 has 13 amino acids. Germline CDR1 reads SQVTM; CDR2 reads ANQGSEA. The CDR3 is CSVRQGANQPQHF. The CDR3 DNA is TGCAGCGTGCGACAGGGGGCGAATCAGCCCCAGCATTTT. Full variable domain (outside the CDR3, taken from reference TRBV29-1 and TRBJ1-5): SAVISQKPSRDICQRGTSLTIQCQVDSQVTMMFWYRQQPGQSLTLIATANQGSEATYESGFVIDKFPISRPNLTFSTLTVSNMSPEDSSIYLCSVRQGANQPQHFGDGTRLSIL.

This clone was recorded a few times. The genes are TRBV5-6 and TRBJ2-5, with D unresolved. CDR3 size: 11 residues. Germline assignment: CDR1 SGHDT and CDR2 YYEEEE. Trimming removed 2 bases at V and 2 bases at J, with 1 base between. CDR3 nucleotides: TGTGCCAGCAGCTTACAAGAGACCCAGTACTTC. Translating gives CASSLQETQYF.

The V and J genes are TRBV6-5 and TRBJ1-2; D possibly corresponds to TRBD1 (6 bases). The CDR3 has 15 amino acids. Germline loops: CDR1 MNHEY, CDR2 SVGAGI. The germline V and J ends were trimmed by 4 bases and 4 bases, with 16 bases remaining between them. The CDR3 here is CASSSFTGTSYGYTF. DNA of the CDR3: TGTGCCAGCAGTTCCTTTACCGGGACAAGCTATGGCTACACCTTC.

The rearrangement links TRBV10-1 to TRBJ2-5, with TRBD2 matching 10 bases. V was clipped by 2 bases and J by 2 bases; unmatched bases: 2. The CDR3 runs to 15 residues. Germline loops: CDR1 WNHNN, CDR2 SYGVQD (reference sequence). CDR3 in amino acids: CASSEGLAAQETQYF. The CDR3, as DNA: TGCGCCAGCAGTGAGGGACTAGCGGCTCAAGAGACCCAGTACTTC.

This clone was recorded only once. This chain's CDR3 is CASSWSSGSTDTQYF. As DNA, the CDR3 is TGTGCCAGCAGCTGGTCTAGCGGGAGTACAGATACGCAGTATTTT. The chain links TRBV5-4 to TRBJ2-3, with 10 bases matching TRBD2. The CDR3 is made up of 15 amino acids. Per germline, CDR1 SGHNT and CDR2 YYREEE (reference sequence). With V trimmed by 3 bases and J by 3 bases, 4 bases remained unmatched.

This clone counts as medium-sized. The chain is built from TRBV6-6 and TRBJ2-7, with D perhaps TRBD2 (7 bases). With 6 bases removed from V and 3 bases from J, the gap between germline ends came to 18 bases. CDR1 is MNHNY and CDR2 is SVGAGI in the germline V gene (reference sequence). This CDR3 spans 15 amino acids. The CDR3 protein is CASSQTTGRVYEQYF. In DNA form, the CDR3 reads TGTGCCAGCAGCCAAACCACAGGGAGGGTCTACGAGCAGTACTTC.

The chain uses TRBV11-3 and TRBJ2-7, with D hard to call. V lost 5 bases and J 2 bases, leaving 13 bases between the germline ends. This CDR3 has 14 amino acids. Germline loops: CDR1 SGHNT, CDR2 YENEEA. CDR3 DNA: TGTGCCAGCAGCCCGGGCCCTGGGGCCTACGAGCAGTACTTC. It translates to CASSPGPGAYEQYF.

The chain employs TRBV6-6 and TRBJ1-5; D is ambiguous. The CDR3 consists of 13 residues. Trimming left V 6 bases short and J 0 bases short, with 6 bases between. CDR1 MNHNY and CDR2 SVGAGI come from the germline V gene (reference sequence). CDR3 nucleotide sequence: TGTGCCAGCAGCCTCATTAGCAATCAGCCCCAGCATTTT. Its translation: CASSLISNQPQHF.